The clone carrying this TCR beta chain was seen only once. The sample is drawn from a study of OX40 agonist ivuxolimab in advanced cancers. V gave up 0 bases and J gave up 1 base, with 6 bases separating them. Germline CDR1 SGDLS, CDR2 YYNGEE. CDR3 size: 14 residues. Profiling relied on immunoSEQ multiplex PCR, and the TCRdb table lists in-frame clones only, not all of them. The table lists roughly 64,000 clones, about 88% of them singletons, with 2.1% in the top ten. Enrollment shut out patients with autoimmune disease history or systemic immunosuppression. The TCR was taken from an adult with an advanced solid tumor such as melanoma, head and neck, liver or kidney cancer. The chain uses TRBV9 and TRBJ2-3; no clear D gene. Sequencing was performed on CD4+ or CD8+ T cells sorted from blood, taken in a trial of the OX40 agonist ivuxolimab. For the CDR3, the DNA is TGTGCCAGCAGCGTAGTGTCAGGCACAGATACGCAGTATTTT. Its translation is CASSVVSGTDTQYF.